This TCR beta chain appears in the sequencing data of a study of T cells in Graves' hyperthyroidism and ophthalmopathy. Authors of the study amplified TCR beta CDR3 regions from RNA transcripts. A first-round RT-PCR of the TCR CDR3 used the HTBI primer set. TCRdb recomputed calls from the multiplex PCR reads with MiXCR, one row per CDR3 protein. The data show about 400,000 distinct CDR3 sequences, around 25% seen once. The sample holds a few counts of this clonotype. Germline assignment: CDR1 MGHRA and CDR2 YSYEKL. The CDR3 extends over 14 amino acids. V was shortened by 1 base and J by 1 base, with 8 bases between the two germline ends.

This TCR derives from a man aged 50-59 years with Graves' hyperthyroidism. The genes are TRBV4-1 and TRBJ2-7; D is undetermined. Sequences were obtained from blood. The CDR3 region is CASSQVSQSYEQYF. In DNA form, the CDR3 reads TGCGCCAGCAGCCAAGTTTCGCAGTCCTACGAGCAGTACTTC.